These T cell receptor beta chains were read from a single sample in a study of T cells after yellow fever vaccination. TCRdb ran MiXCR on the 5' RACE reads and lists one entry per CDR3 protein. The sample lists 500,000 to 650,000 distinct CDR3 sequences, about 12% occurring once. The sample in question was PBMCs, obtained on the day of the yellow fever booster vaccination. The receptor set was obtained from a man aged 25-45 years who received the YFV17D yellow fever vaccine. Each CDR3 is given with its conserved first and last residue. Fields, in order: J gene, D gene, V gene, clone size, CDR3 DNA, CDR3 protein. A D gene is named only where the DNA matches it firmly. Only some rows state a clone size, as once, few, many or a class for expanded clones.

TRBJ2-3 | TRBD1 | TRBV5-1 | few | TGCGCCAGCAGCTTGGGGACCGGGACAGCCGGAGATACGCAGTATTTT | CASSLGTGTAGDTQYF
TRBJ2-3 | . | TRBV29-1 | . | TGCAGCGCAAAGGGGACAGATACGCAGTATTTT | CSAKGTDTQYF
TRBJ1-3 | TRBD1 | TRBV5-5 | few | TGTGCCAGCAGCTTGGGGACAGGGAGCTCTGGAAACACCATATATTTT | CASSLGTGSSGNTIYF
TRBJ2-7 | . | TRBV28 | . | TGTGCCAGCAGTCCGGGGACTCCCGTCTACGAGCAGTACTTC | CASSPGTPVYEQYF
TRBJ2-3 | TRBD2 | TRBV12-3/TRBV12-4 | . | TGTGCCAGCAAGCGACTAGCTGCAGATACGCAGTATTTT | CASKRLAADTQYF
TRBJ2-7 | TRBD2 | TRBV7-9 | few | TGTGCCAGCAGCTTAGACCGGGACTACATATCCTACGAGCAGTACTTC | CASSLDRDYISYEQYF
TRBJ1-2 | TRBD1 | TRBV18 | . | TGTGCCAGCTCCCAATCACCGGGGGACAGAGGCGGCTACACCTTC | CASSQSPGDRGGYTF
TRBJ2-1 | TRBD2 | TRBV5-6 | few | TGTGCCAGCAGCTTAACCGGGACTAGGTGGCAGAGCTCCTACAATGAGCAGTTCTTC | CASSLTGTRWQSSYNEQFF
TRBJ2-3 | TRBD1 | TRBV28 | . | TGTGCCAGCAGTTCCCCCCACAGGGGCGATACGCAGTATTTT | CASSSPHRGDTQYF
TRBJ2-1 | TRBD1 | TRBV12-3/TRBV12-4 | . | TGTGCCAGCAAGGGGACAGCCAATGAGCAGTTCTTC | CASKGTANEQFF
TRBJ1-4 | . | TRBV9 | few | TGTGCCAGCAGCGAAACAGGGACCGGGGAAAAACTGTTTTTT | CASSETGTGEKLFF
TRBJ2-3 | TRBD2 | TRBV20-1 | . | TGCAGTGCTAGAGATAGGGTCCGGGCGGGAGCCAGCACAGATACGCAGTATTTT | CSARDRVRAGASTDTQYF
TRBJ1-1 | . | TRBV18 | few | TGTGCCAGCTCACAGACAGGAGAGAACACTGAAGCTTTCTTT | CASSQTGENTEAFF
TRBJ2-1 | . | TRBV12-1 | . | TGTGCCATCAGCTTCGGGCTACCCTGCGGGAGTCACAATGAGCAGTTCTTC | CAISFGLPCGSHNEQFF
TRBJ2-7 | . | TRBV7-2 | few | TGTGCCAGCAGCTTATTCGGGAGCTCCTACGAGCAGTACTTC | CASSLFGSSYEQYF
TRBJ2-1 | . | TRBV27 | few | TGTGCCAGCAGTTCTTTGACCTTTACCAACAATGAGCAGTTCTTC | CASSSLTFTNNEQFF
TRBJ2-7 | TRBD1 | TRBV28 | few | TGTGCCAGCAGCTATAACAGGGGCGAGTACTTC | CASSYNRGEYF
TRBJ2-1 | TRBD2 | TRBV7-9 | many | TGTGCCAGCAGCTTTGGACTAGCGGGAGGGCCAAGATACAATGAGCAGTTCTTC | CASSFGLAGGPRYNEQFF
TRBJ2-1 | . | TRBV6-5 | many | TGTGCCAGCAGTCCCACCTCCTCAGGGAAAAATGAGCAGTTCTTC | CASSPTSSGKNEQFF
TRBJ2-2 | TRBD2 | TRBV6-2/TRBV6-3 | few | TGTGCCACCTATATCGGGACTAGTGGGACCGGGGAGCTGTTTTTT | CATYIGTSGTGELFF
TRBJ2-3 | TRBD2 | TRBV7-8 | . | TGTGCCAGCAGCAGCGGACCAGCGGGAGTTGATACGCAGTATTTT | CASSSGPAGVDTQYF
TRBJ1-5 | . | TRBV20-1 | few | TGCAGTGCTAAAAGCACCAGCAATCAGCCCCAGCATTTT | CSAKSTSNQPQHF
TRBJ2-5 | . | TRBV29-1 | . | TGCAGCGTTGGGGATTGGAATCAAGAGACCCAGTACTTC | CSVGDWNQETQYF
TRBJ2-7 | . | TRBV20-1 | few | TGCAGTGCGCTGGGGAACGAGCAGTACTTC | CSALGNEQYF
TRBJ2-1 | TRBD2 | TRBV14 | . | TGTGCCAGCAGACCATCGGGACTAGCGTTTGAGCAGTTCTTC | CASRPSGLAFEQFF
TRBJ2-7 | . | TRBV29-1 | few | TGCAGCGCCCGCCGGGACTCCAACTACGAGCAGTACTTC | CSARRDSNYEQYF
TRBJ1-1 | TRBD1 | TRBV7-9 | few | TGTGCCAGCACCTGGACAGGGTTAGACGCTTTCTTT | CASTWTGLDAFF
TRBJ1-5 | . | TRBV12-3/TRBV12-4 | . | TGTGCCAGCACCCCCAGCGTAGTTAATCAGCCCCAGCATTTT | CASTPSVVNQPQHF
TRBJ1-5 | . | TRBV27 | many | TGTGCCAGCAGTTTTAGTGAAAATCAGCCCCAGCATTTT | CASSFSENQPQHF
TRBJ1-2 | . | TRBV30 | . | TGTGCCTGGAGGTACCAGGGAAAGAAAGAATATGGCTACACCTTC | CAWRYQGKKEYGYTF
TRBJ2-3 | TRBD2 | TRBV20-1 | few | TGCAGTGCTAGAGATCTTGGGCTAGCGGGACTAATACGCACAGATACGCAGTATTTT | CSARDLGLAGLIRTDTQYF
TRBJ2-3 | . | TRBV27 | . | TGTGCCAGCAGTTCGGGGCTTCATACGCAGTATTTT | CASSSGLHTQYF
TRBJ2-4 | TRBD1 | TRBV10-2 | few | TGCGCCAGCAGTGAGTCGTCGAATCGGGACAGGGGAAACATTCAGTACTTC | CASSESSNRDRGNIQYF
TRBJ2-1 | . | TRBV20-1 | . | TGCAGTGCTCTGGGCCGGGACAAAAACTACAATGAGCAGTTCTTC | CSALGRDKNYNEQFF
TRBJ1-4 | . | TRBV5-1 | . | TGCGCCAGCAGCTTGCGGAGGGAGGCACGGAGTGAAAAACTGTTTTTT | CASSLRREARSEKLFF
TRBJ2-1 | . | TRBV27 | few | TGTGCCAGCAGCTCGGAGGAGGGCCAGTCCTACAATGAGCAGTTCTTC | CASSSEEGQSYNEQFF